This passage covers 32 T cell receptor beta chains from one sample sequenced in a study of CD8 T cells in ankylosing spondylitis (dated by TCRdb to 2017 to 2019). Receptor amplification or capture employed 5' RACE. TCRdb lists the instrument as Illumina HiSeq 2500. The public reads were run again by TCRdb, first through fastp at Q25 and then through MiXCR, and only productive beta chains were kept. Every distinct CDR3 protein forms one entry, paired with its most common genes and DNA. For this sample there are a few hundred thousand distinct CDR3 sequences; around 20% appear just once. Approximately 14% of the sample rests with the top ten. Sequenced material: blood, either unsorted or a sorted T cell fraction (not recorded which). These receptors originate from a male donor with ankylosing spondylitis or in good health (not recorded which).

This clonotype was recorded a few times. The chain is built from TRBV28 and TRBJ2-7; 7 positions match TRBD1. CDR1 and CDR2 (germline): MDHEN, SYDVKM. The length of the CDR3 is 15 residues. V dropped 1 base and J dropped 5; count of bases not matched to a gene: 8. CDR3 DNA sequence: TGTGCCAGCAGTTTATTGCCAGGGGGTCAGAACGAGCAGTACTTC. Translation: CASSLLPGGQNEQYF.

This clonotype occurred a few times. The CDR3 sequence is CASTTGIGELFF. Written as DNA, the CDR3 is TGTGCCAGCACCACAGGGATCGGGGAGCTGTTTTTT. The gene calls are TRBV4-2 and TRBJ2-2, with D tentatively TRBD1 (6 bases). V gave up 7 bases and J gave up 7 bases, with 10 bases separating them. Per germline, CDR1 LGHNA and CDR2 YNFKEQ. There are 12 residues in the CDR3.

This clonotype was counted ten times or more. The rearrangement links TRBV12-3 or TRBV12-4 to TRBJ1-1; 8 bases are a match to TRBD1. The CDR3 is made up of 14 amino acids. The J segment lost 1 base and the V segment lost 6 bases, leaving 4 bases of the junction unmatched. The CDR3 spells CASRPDRGNTEAFF. CDR3 DNA: TGTGCCAGCAGACCAGACAGGGGGAACACTGAAGCTTTCTTT.

The rearrangement joins TRBV12-3 or TRBV12-4 to TRBJ1-5; D is unclear. Deletions cut 2 bases from V and 7 bases from J, with 12 bases between. The length of the CDR3 is 14 residues. The CDR3 DNA follows: TGTGCCAGCAGTTTATTTGGGAAGTTCCAGCCCCAGCATTTT. Protein: CASSLFGKFQPQHF.

The chain recombines TRBV29-1 with TRBJ2-5; TRBD2 agrees at 11 bases. The ends lost 1 base at V and 5 bases at J; junction bases unmatched: 6. This CDR3 is 15 amino acids long. The germline CDR1 and CDR2 sequences are SQVTM and ANQGSEA. The CDR3 spells CSVEGGLAVSETQYF. In DNA, the CDR3 is TGCAGCGTTGAAGGGGGACTAGCGGTGTCGGAGACCCAGTACTTC.

This clonotype was recorded a few times. The J gene is TRBJ2-3, the V gene TRBV20-1; 8 nucleotides align to TRBD1. The germline CDR1 and CDR2 sequences are DFQATT and SNEGSKA (reference sequence). After removal of 0 bases from V and 5 bases from J, the junction contained 13 bases not matched to a gene. The CDR3 loop spans 17 amino acids. For the CDR3, the DNA is TGCAGTGCTAGAGAACTCCCGACAGGGGCGCGTGTAGATACGCAGTATTTT. Translation: CSARELPTGARVDTQYF.

The chain joins TRBV7-9 to TRBJ1-1; 11 nucleotides agree with TRBD1. The ends lost 1 base at V and 3 bases at J; junction bases unmatched: 4. Germline V gene sequence: CDR1 SEHNR, CDR2 FQNEAQ (reference sequence). This CDR3 is built from 16 residues. CDR3 DNA sequence: TGTGCCAGCAGCTTAGGGACAGGGGGCATTGACACTGAAGCTTTCTTT. Protein sequence: CASSLGTGGIDTEAFF.

The chain has TRBV10-3 and TRBJ2-3; perhaps TRBD2 as D (7 bases). Trimming shortened V by 4 bases and J by 3 bases, and 14 bases separated the two germline ends. The CDR3 contains 15 residues. The germline V gene has CDR1 ENHRY and CDR2 SYGVKD. The CDR3 loop is CAISGGGFSTDTQYF. The CDR3 DNA sequence: TGTGCCATCAGTGGGGGGGGCTTCTCGACAGATACGCAGTATTTT.

V gene TRBV7-9 combines with J gene TRBJ2-2; D remains unclear. V lost 4 bases to trimming and J lost 4 bases, with 16 bases between them. This CDR3 spans 16 amino acids. From germline, CDR1 is SEHNR and CDR2 FQNEAQ (reference sequence). The CDR3: CASSSTLRAGTGELFF. The CDR3 DNA follows: TGTGCCAGCAGCTCAACCTTACGGGCCGGCACCGGGGAGCTGTTTTTT.

The chain combines TRBV15 with TRBJ2-3, with TRBD1 matching over 10 bases. Germline CDR1 reads LNHNV; CDR2 reads YYDKDF (reference sequence). The CDR3 length is 15 residues. Trimming took 3 bases from V and 4 from J; bases not matched to a gene: 4. CDR3 sequence (DNA): TGTGCCACCAGCAGGTCCGACAGGGGGCCAGATACGCAGTATTTT. It codes for CATSRSDRGPDTQYF.

CDR3 DNA: TGTGCCAGCAGTTACCTCCCGGGGCTAGCGGGGGGGCCTTGGCAAGAGACCCAGTACTTC. Translated, it gives CASSYLPGLAGGPWQETQYF. The chain is built from TRBV6-2 or TRBV6-3 and TRBJ2-5, with 12 bases lining up with TRBD2. The V gene's germline CDR1 is MNHEY and CDR2 SVGEGT. This CDR3 region has 20 residues. After removal of 2 bases from V and 2 bases from J, the junction contained 15 bases not matched to a gene.

J is TRBJ2-3 and V is TRBV28; 10 nucleotides match TRBD2. Germline V gene sequence: CDR1 MDHEN, CDR2 SYDVKM. With V trimmed by 4 bases and J by 2 bases, 6 bases remained unmatched. This CDR3 contains 16 residues. The CDR3 is CASSWASGGPTDTQYF. DNA for the CDR3: TGTGCCAGCAGTTGGGCTAGCGGGGGCCCCACAGATACGCAGTATTTT.

V and J are TRBV12-3 or TRBV12-4 and TRBJ1-3; D is unresolved. CDR3 length equals 14 residues. V was pared by 3 bases and J by 3 bases, with 9 bases between. CDR3 protein: CASSFLSSGNTIYF. For the CDR3, the DNA is TGTGCCAGCAGTTTTTTGTCCAGTGGAAACACCATATATTTT.

The table lists this clonotype with a count of one. This rearrangement joins TRBV12-3 or TRBV12-4 to TRBJ2-1; 9 bases align to TRBD2. Trimming took 6 bases from V and 6 from J; bases not matched to a gene: 9. This CDR3 spans 15 amino acids. The CDR3 spells CASRLGIAGANEQFF. As DNA, the CDR3 is TGTGCCAGCAGACTGGGGATAGCGGGGGCCAATGAGCAGTTCTTC.

The J gene is TRBJ2-1, the V gene TRBV7-8; 7 bases are a match to TRBD2. The CDR3 has 19 amino acids. With V trimmed by 0 bases and J by 5 bases, 16 bases remained unmatched. Germline assignment: CDR1 SGHVS and CDR2 FQNEAQ. CDR3 loop: CASSLAPEIRDYENNEQFF. The DNA for the CDR3 is TGTGCCAGCAGCTTAGCCCCGGAGATAAGGGACTATGAGAACAATGAGCAGTTCTTC.

The rearrangement joins TRBV12-3 or TRBV12-4 to TRBJ2-1; 9 positions match TRBD2. The CDR3 consists of 13 residues. The V and J ends lost 6 bases and 8 bases, in that order; junction bases with no gene match: 5. The CDR3 spells CASSRGLADEQFF. The CDR3 DNA reads TGTGCCAGCAGCCGGGGACTAGCCGATGAGCAGTTCTTC.

This clonotype was observed a handful of times. In DNA, the CDR3 is TGTGCCAGCAGGACCGGGGCCGGTAACAATGAGCAGTTCTTC. Translation: CASRTGAGNNEQFF. The V and J genes are TRBV12-3 or TRBV12-4 and TRBJ2-1; D may match TRBD1 or TRBD2 (5 bases each). CDR3 length equals 14 residues. With 6 bases removed from V and 5 bases from J, the gap between germline ends came to 14 bases.

This clonotype was seen a few times. The chain combines TRBV12-3 or TRBV12-4 with TRBJ2-3; TRBD2 matches at 9 bases. V trimming: 4 bases; J trimming: 4 bases; junction bases outside the gene matches: 3. The CDR3 runs to 14 residues. This chain's CDR3 is CASSYAGGPDTQYF. In DNA form, the CDR3 reads TGTGCCAGCAGTTACGCGGGGGGGCCAGATACGCAGTATTTT.

V gene TRBV2 combines with J gene TRBJ2-1; D might be TRBD2 (7 bases). V shed 6 bases and J shed 2 bases, with 17 bases lying between them. This CDR3 has 16 residues. CDR1 is SNHLY, CDR2 FYNNEI, per germline. CDR3: CASSERGGLAYNEQFF. For the CDR3, the DNA is TGTGCCAGCAGCGAAAGGGGGGGGCTCGCCTACAATGAGCAGTTCTTC.

The V call is TRBV7-9, the J call TRBJ2-5, with D perhaps TRBD2 (6 bases). Trimming cost V 4 bases and J 3 bases, with 15 bases left between them. CDR1 SEHNR and CDR2 FQNEAQ come from the germline V gene (reference sequence). The CDR3 spans 15 residues. CDR3 nucleotide sequence: TGTGCCAGCAGCTGGGGAGACGGCGGGGAAGAGACCCAGTACTTC. This codes for CASSWGDGGEETQYF.

This sequence joins TRBV24-1 and TRBJ2-1; 8 bases agree with TRBD1. CDR1 is KGHDR, CDR2 SFDVKD, per germline. The CDR3 sequence is 13 residues long. Losses at the gene ends were 7 bases for V and 4 bases for J; bases not matched to a gene: 2. CDR3: CATRGTGYNEQFF. CDR3 sequence (DNA): TGTGCCACCAGGGGGACAGGTTACAATGAGCAGTTCTTC.

CDR3 bases: TGTGCCAGCAGCGTAGGGTCACAAGGTTCTAATGAAAAACTGTTTTTT. It translates to CASSVGSQGSNEKLFF. The gene calls are TRBV9 and TRBJ1-4; D is uncertain. V was shortened by 0 bases and J by 3 bases, with 12 bases between the two germline ends. From germline, CDR1 is SGDLS and CDR2 YYNGEE. This CDR3 region has 16 residues.

This clonotype turned up a few times. This sequence joins TRBV7-2 and TRBJ2-6, with D perhaps TRBD1 (6 bases). Between the trimmed V and J ends, which lost 3 bases and 2 bases, there was a span of 14 bases. CDR1 is SGHTA and CDR2 is FQGNSA in the germline V gene. CDR3 length: 17 residues. The CDR3 protein is CASSLPTGYAGANVLTF. CDR3 bases: TGTGCCAGCAGCTTGCCCACAGGGTATGCTGGGGCCAACGTCCTGACTTTC.

The chain uses TRBV4-2 and TRBJ2-5; 9 bases match TRBD2. CDR1 and CDR2 from the germline V gene are LGHNA and YNFKEQ. CDR3 size: 16 residues. J gave up 4 bases and V 8 bases, and 14 bases lay outside the gene matches. The CDR3 here is CASEPEAGGPPETQYF. The CDR3, as DNA: TGTGCCAGCGAACCCGAGGCGGGGGGGCCCCCAGAGACCCAGTACTTC.

This clonotype was counted only a few times. This rearrangement joins TRBV5-1 to TRBJ2-7; 12 bases agree with TRBD2. Germline lookup yields CDR1 SGHRS and CDR2 YFSETQ. Losses at the gene ends were 3 bases for V and 1 base for J; bases not matched to a gene: 2. CDR3 length: 15 amino acids. Written as DNA, the CDR3 is TGCGCCAGCAGCTGGACTAGCGGGGATTCCTACGAGCAGTACTTC. It translates to CASSWTSGDSYEQYF.

This chain joins TRBV29-1 and TRBJ2-1; TRBD1 agrees at 9 bases. J gave up 0 bases and V 5 bases, and 5 bases lay outside the gene matches. CDR3 length: 15 residues. CDR1 and CDR2 from the germline V gene are SQVTM and ANQGSEA. The chain's CDR3 is CSVQPTGGSYNEQFF. The CDR3 DNA reads as TGCAGCGTTCAACCGACAGGGGGCTCCTACAATGAGCAGTTCTTC.

The chain joins TRBV28 to TRBJ2-3; 9 bases are shared with TRBD1. CDR1 MDHEN and CDR2 SYDVKM come from the germline V gene. There are 16 residues in the CDR3. J was trimmed by 4 bases and V by 6 bases; bases with no gene match: 11. The chain's CDR3 is CASSYRGHTLPDTQYF. The CDR3 nucleotides read TGTGCCAGCAGCTACAGGGGGCATACCCTGCCAGATACGCAGTATTTT.

This sequence joins TRBV10-3 and TRBJ2-7; 7 positions agree with TRBD1. This CDR3 is built from 12 residues. J gave up 6 bases and V 6 bases, and 5 bases lay outside the gene matches. Germline V gives CDR1 ENHRY, CDR2 SYGVKD. CDR3 in amino acids: CAIRNAGGEQYF. DNA for the CDR3: TGTGCCATCAGAAACGCAGGGGGCGAGCAGTACTTC.

The table lists this clonotype with a few counts. The chain links TRBV7-8 to TRBJ2-2; D gene unclear. CDR1 and CDR2 (germline): SGHVS, FQNEAQ. CDR3 length: 16 residues. V lost 3 bases, J lost 1 base, and 12 bases lay in between. This CDR3 reads CASSFSPRENTGELFF. The CDR3 DNA sequence: TGTGCCAGCAGCTTCTCTCCTAGGGAGAACACCGGGGAGCTGTTTTTT.

V usage is TRBV10-3 and J usage is TRBJ2-2; D not resolved. The CDR3 runs 14 residues. V lost 5 bases, J lost 3 bases, and 10 bases lay in between. Germline-derived CDR1 and CDR2 are ENHRY and SYGVKD. The CDR3 loop reads CAISPGLYTGELFF. CDR3 sequence (DNA): TGTGCCATCAGTCCCGGCCTATACACCGGGGAGCTGTTTTTT.

This clonotype has more than one count but fewer than ten. This chain joins TRBV11-2 and TRBJ2-2; 8 nucleotides agree with TRBD1. The V gene end was trimmed by 0 bases and the J gene end by 6 bases; junction bases not matched to a gene: 6. The V gene's germline CDR1 is SGHAT and CDR2 FQNNGV. This CDR3 has 16 amino acids. In nucleotides, the CDR3 is TGTGCCAGCAGCTTAGAACCAGGGGGCGTGTCCGGGGAGCTGTTTTTT. Residues: CASSLEPGGVSGELFF.

This clonotype was seen more than once but under ten times. The chain combines TRBV5-6 with TRBJ2-7; perhaps TRBD2 as D (6 bases). This CDR3 spans 14 amino acids. V gave up 3 bases and J gave up 5 bases, with 15 bases separating them. Germline CDR1 and CDR2: SGHDT and YYEEEE. CDR3: CASSSGGVPDEQYF. CDR3 DNA: TGTGCCAGCAGCTCCGGCGGGGTCCCGGACGAGCAGTACTTC.